The source of this T cell receptor beta chain is a study of T cell responses to AZD1222 COVID-19 vaccine (dated by TCRdb to about 2021). Looking at the study overall: TCR sequencing covered some 250 trial participants: approximately 200 given two doses of AZD1222 and approximately 25 given two doses of MenACWY control vaccine. Trial participants were enrolled by age into subgroups of 18-55, 56-69 and 70-plus years, and about 150, 27 and 61 TCR-sequenced participants, respectively, were included in these subgroups.

The CDR3 sequence holds 14 residues, the cysteine and phenylalanine included. The entry retains the CDR3 DNA only, 42 bases that are in frame from base 1. CDR1 is given as SGHNT and CDR2 as YENEEA, both from the germline V gene. Cut back by 1 base and 6 bases, the V and J ends lie 11 bases apart. The CDR3 regions of human TCRbeta chains were subjected to immunosequencing. In the original analysis: TCRs in the repertoires were compared against a reference library of SARS-CoV-2-specific TCRs that had been generated with the MIRA antigen-specificity platform. Breadth was defined as the fraction of unique TCRs that were SARS-CoV-2-associated, and depth was defined as the fraction of total T cells that were SARS-CoV-2-associated. Using the MIRA data, each spike-specific TCR was assigned both to the spike region to which the TCR was reactive and to a CD4 or CD8 class. Log10-transformed breadth and depth values were compared by one-way ANOVA with Sidak's multiple comparisons tests. This is the immuneACCESS table as TCRdb keeps it, with only in-frame sequences that have V and J called. A part of the clones is gone; compared with another copy, unresolved V genes explain less than half, and the rest is unexplained. Clonal size and the V and J genes are those of that table, whereas D and trimming came from the DNA. This sample holds more than 150,000 clones; 94% were observed only once. 1.6% of the sample belongs to the ten largest clones.

On this clone: This receptor's antigen is unknown. It has no much larger one-base neighbor in the sample; base qualities were not kept.

Study-level results and caveats: The vaccine-associated CD4 TCRs covered the entire spike protein, and the dominant responses fell in regions 160-218 and 743-854. Reportedly, close to half of the unique spike-specific TCRs recognized epitopes lying outside the regions that are mutated in the B.1.351 and B.1.1.7 variants. After two AZD1222 doses, spike-specific TCR breadth and depth were significantly higher than at day 0 and than in MenACWY recipients. Only a handful of AZD1222 recipients were SARS-CoV-2 seropositive at baseline, limiting conclusions about previously exposed vaccinees. Participants were mostly white British and included more females than males, and it was suggested by the authors that clonal diversity may have been underestimated. No day 14 peak-response samples were available, so repertoires were characterized only after the peak T cell response. The 56-69-year group was small, and its depth increase did not reach significance, likely because of low power.

The label giving this sample's time point can be read as: about 28 days (+/-7) after the second vaccine dose. Because spike-specific TCR depth and breadth did not differ between the two schedules, AZD1222 recipients who got a second dose at roughly 4 weeks were pooled with those who got a second dose at roughly 12 weeks. Vaccinee samples came from UK trials COV001 and COV002, including a single-blind randomized controlled phase 2/3 trial of AZD1222 (ChAdOx1 nCoV-19) in healthy adults. For TCRbeta chain sequencing, PBMC samples were collected from trial participants at day 0 and at day 28 after the second dose.

Material: peripheral blood, obtained 28 days after the second AZD1222 dose. The chain links TRBV11-3 with TRBJ2-3; no D gene is confidently identified. This receptor was identified in an adult who received the AZD1222 COVID-19 vaccine. In nucleotide form, the sequence is TGTGCCAGCAGCTTAGGGCTAGTGGGGGATACGCAGTATTTT. Translated, this is CASSLGLVGDTQYF.